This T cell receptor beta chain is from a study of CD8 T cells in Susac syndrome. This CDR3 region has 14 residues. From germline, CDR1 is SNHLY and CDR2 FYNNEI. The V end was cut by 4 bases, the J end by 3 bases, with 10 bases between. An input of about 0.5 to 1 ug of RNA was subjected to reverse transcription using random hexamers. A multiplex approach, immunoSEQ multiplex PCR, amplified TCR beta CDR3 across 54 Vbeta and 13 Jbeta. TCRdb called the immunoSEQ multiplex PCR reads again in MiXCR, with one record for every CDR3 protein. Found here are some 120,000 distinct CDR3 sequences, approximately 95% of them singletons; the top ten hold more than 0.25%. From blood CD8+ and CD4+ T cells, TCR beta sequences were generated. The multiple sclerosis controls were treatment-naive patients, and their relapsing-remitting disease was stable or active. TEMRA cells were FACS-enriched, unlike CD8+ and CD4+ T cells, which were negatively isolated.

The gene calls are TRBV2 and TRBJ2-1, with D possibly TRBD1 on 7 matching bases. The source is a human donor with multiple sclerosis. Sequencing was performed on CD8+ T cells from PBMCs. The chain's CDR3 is CASSGGDSYNEQFF. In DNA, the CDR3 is TGTGCCAGCAGTGGGGGGGACAGCTACAATGAGCAGTTCTTC.